The rows below give T cell receptor beta chains drawn from one sample of a study of human T cells and chemical hapten exposure. In TCRdb, the RACE reads were re-called with MiXCR into one record per CDR3 protein. Among some 180,000 distinct CDR3 sequences listed, around 22% were seen once. Specimen: whole blood, collected in connection with sensitization to the hapten diphenylcyclopropenone (DPC). The receptors originated from a woman aged 50 to 60 with alopecia areata. Some clones in this sample may be carry-over from other donors' samples. Both conserved end residues are part of each CDR3. Fields, in order: V gene, clone size, D gene, J gene, CDR3 DNA, CDR3 protein. The D gene is left open where the match is weak. For some rows the clone size is stated as once, few or many, or as a class when expanded; others skip it.

v_call: TRBV7-6
clone_size: .
d_call: TRBD1
j_call: TRBJ2-2
cdr3_nt: TGTGCCAGCAGCCCGAGACAGGGTGCGAGCACCGGGGAGCTGTTTTTT
cdr3_aa: CASSPRQGASTGELFF

v_call: TRBV10-2
clone_size: .
d_call: TRBD1
j_call: TRBJ1-1
cdr3_nt: TGCGCCAGTAGGGGACAGGGTGACACTGAAGCTTTCTTT
cdr3_aa: CASRGQGDTEAFF

v_call: TRBV5-1
clone_size: few
d_call: TRBD1
j_call: TRBJ2-5
cdr3_nt: TGCGCCAGCAGCCGAGGACAGGGACGGAGCGAGACCCAGTACTTC
cdr3_aa: CASSRGQGRSETQYF

v_call: TRBV2
clone_size: .
d_call: .
j_call: TRBJ2-7
cdr3_nt: TGTGCCAGCAGTGATCCCGACTACGAGCAGTACTTC
cdr3_aa: CASSDPDYEQYF

v_call: TRBV7-9
clone_size: .
d_call: .
j_call: TRBJ1-4
cdr3_nt: TGTGCCAGCAGCTTAACACAGGGTCCTAATGAAAAACTGTTTTTT
cdr3_aa: CASSLTQGPNEKLFF

v_call: TRBV3-1
clone_size: .
d_call: TRBD2
j_call: TRBJ2-1
cdr3_nt: TGTGCCAGCAGCCAAGATCAGTCGGGAGGGCCCATAGAGCAGTTCTTC
cdr3_aa: CASSQDQSGGPIEQFF

v_call: TRBV6-6
clone_size: few
d_call: TRBD2
j_call: TRBJ2-7
cdr3_nt: TGTGCCAGCAGCCCCAAGAGCGGGAGTTACGAGCAGTACTTC
cdr3_aa: CASSPKSGSYEQYF

v_call: TRBV30
clone_size: .
d_call: TRBD1
j_call: TRBJ1-2
cdr3_nt: TGTGCCTGGAGTCCTGACAGGGCGCAAGCTTATGGCTACACCTTC
cdr3_aa: CAWSPDRAQAYGYTF

v_call: TRBV29-1
clone_size: .
d_call: .
j_call: TRBJ1-1
cdr3_nt: TGCAGCGTTGTGCCGAACACTGAAGCTTTCTTT
cdr3_aa: CSVVPNTEAFF

v_call: TRBV20-1
clone_size: .
d_call: .
j_call: TRBJ2-3
cdr3_nt: TGCAGTGCGAAGGAGGAGGAATTCACAGATACGCAGTATTTT
cdr3_aa: CSAKEEEFTDTQYF

v_call: TRBV5-1
clone_size: few
d_call: .
j_call: TRBJ1-6
cdr3_nt: TGCGCCTCCTCTCGGGACGGACCATCACCCCTCCACTTT
cdr3_aa: CASSRDGPSPLHF

v_call: TRBV20-1
clone_size: .
d_call: .
j_call: TRBJ2-3
cdr3_nt: TGCAGTGCTAGAGGCCCCCGAGATACGCAGTATTTT
cdr3_aa: CSARGPRDTQYF

v_call: TRBV10-2
clone_size: .
d_call: .
j_call: TRBJ2-4
cdr3_nt: TGCGCCAGCAGTGAGACAAAGGGGCAGTTGAGGGACATTCAGTACTTC
cdr3_aa: CASSETKGQLRDIQYF

v_call: TRBV20-1
clone_size: .
d_call: .
j_call: TRBJ2-4
cdr3_nt: TGCAGTGCTGGAGCAGTAGCCAAAAACATTCAGTACTTC
cdr3_aa: CSAGAVAKNIQYF

v_call: TRBV16
clone_size: many
d_call: .
j_call: TRBJ2-1
cdr3_nt: TGTGCCAGCAGCGAGGGAGAAGCGGGGCAGTTCTTC
cdr3_aa: CASSEGEAGQFF

v_call: TRBV6-4
clone_size: many
d_call: TRBD1
j_call: TRBJ2-2
cdr3_nt: TGTGCCAGCAGTGCCACAGGGGACGGGGAGCTGTTTTTT
cdr3_aa: CASSATGDGELFF

v_call: TRBV15
clone_size: few
d_call: .
j_call: TRBJ2-1
cdr3_nt: TGTGCCACCAGCAGAGATCAGGTTCTCTACAATGAGCAGTTCTTC
cdr3_aa: CATSRDQVLYNEQFF

v_call: TRBV29-1
clone_size: few
d_call: .
j_call: TRBJ2-2
cdr3_nt: TGCAGCGTTGCGGGCAGCACGAACACCGGGGAGCTGTTTTTT
cdr3_aa: CSVAGSTNTGELFF

v_call: TRBV3-1
clone_size: .
d_call: .
j_call: TRBJ1-2
cdr3_nt: TGTGCCAGCAGCCAAGGCCCCATGGCCTACACCTTC
cdr3_aa: CASSQGPMAYTF

v_call: TRBV9
clone_size: .
d_call: .
j_call: TRBJ2-7
cdr3_nt: TGTGCCAGCAGCGCACCCTATGGTGAGCAGTACTTC
cdr3_aa: CASSAPYGEQYF

v_call: TRBV4-1
clone_size: .
d_call: .
j_call: TRBJ2-7
cdr3_nt: TGCGCCAGCAGCCAAGTCATCAGCCGAACCCGATACGAGCAGTACTTC
cdr3_aa: CASSQVISRTRYEQYF

v_call: TRBV19
clone_size: many
d_call: .
j_call: TRBJ1-5
cdr3_nt: TGTGCCAGTAGTATTTGGGGTGTGGATCAGCCCCAGCATTTT
cdr3_aa: CASSIWGVDQPQHF

v_call: TRBV7-2
clone_size: few
d_call: .
j_call: TRBJ2-7
cdr3_nt: TGTGCCAGCAGCTTAGGACGGGTAGCCTCCTACGAGCAGTACTTC
cdr3_aa: CASSLGRVASYEQYF

v_call: TRBV6-5
clone_size: .
d_call: .
j_call: TRBJ1-4
cdr3_nt: TGTGCCAGCAGTGAATCGGGGGTTAACGAAAAACTGTTTTTT
cdr3_aa: CASSESGVNEKLFF

v_call: TRBV7-2
clone_size: few
d_call: .
j_call: TRBJ2-7
cdr3_nt: TGTGCCAGCAGCAATCAACAGGGTGGCGAGCAGTACTTC
cdr3_aa: CASSNQQGGEQYF

v_call: TRBV20-1
clone_size: few
d_call: TRBD1
j_call: TRBJ1-5
cdr3_nt: TGCAGCGTAGGACAGGGTGGTTATCAGCCCCAGCATTTT
cdr3_aa: CSVGQGGYQPQHF

v_call: TRBV5-5
clone_size: .
d_call: TRBD1
j_call: TRBJ1-3
cdr3_nt: TGTGCCAGCAGCTTGGATTGGACAGGGGGAACTGGAAACACCATATATTTT
cdr3_aa: CASSLDWTGGTGNTIYF

v_call: TRBV7-8
clone_size: few
d_call: TRBD2
j_call: TRBJ2-5
cdr3_nt: TGTGCCAGCAGCCCCCCCCGCGGGAGCGCGGAGACCCAGTACTTC
cdr3_aa: CASSPPRGSAETQYF

v_call: TRBV7-2
clone_size: .
d_call: TRBD1
j_call: TRBJ2-7
cdr3_nt: TGTGCCAGCAGCCCTGGGACAGGGCACTACGAGCAGTACTTC
cdr3_aa: CASSPGTGHYEQYF

v_call: TRBV29-1
clone_size: few
d_call: .
j_call: TRBJ1-2
cdr3_nt: TGCAGCGTTGAGGGGAGCCAGAGGGGAAACTATGGCTACACCTTC
cdr3_aa: CSVEGSQRGNYGYTF

v_call: TRBV20-1
clone_size: .
d_call: TRBD2
j_call: TRBJ2-7
cdr3_nt: TGCAGTGCTATAGGGCTAGCGGGACCGACCTACGAGCAGTACTTC
cdr3_aa: CSAIGLAGPTYEQYF

v_call: TRBV2
clone_size: .
d_call: .
j_call: TRBJ2-7
cdr3_nt: TGTGCCAGCAGGTCCCCTCGAGGCTTGGAGCAGTACTTC
cdr3_aa: CASRSPRGLEQYF

v_call: TRBV27
clone_size: .
d_call: .
j_call: TRBJ1-4
cdr3_nt: TGTGCCAGCAGTCCCCCGGGCAGCTATAATGAAAAACTGTTTTTT
cdr3_aa: CASSPPGSYNEKLFF

v_call: TRBV7-9
clone_size: .
d_call: .
j_call: TRBJ1-1
cdr3_nt: TGTGCCAGCAGCGAAGACAGTCTGCTAGGAGCTTTCTTT
cdr3_aa: CASSEDSLLGAFF

v_call: TRBV12-3/TRBV12-4
clone_size: .
d_call: .
j_call: TRBJ1-2
cdr3_nt: TGTGCCAGCAGTTTAGCCTATGTCGGCTACACCTTC
cdr3_aa: CASSLAYVGYTF

v_call: TRBV29-1
clone_size: few
d_call: .
j_call: TRBJ2-5
cdr3_nt: TGCAGCGCCAGACAGGTCCTCCTACGGACCCAGTACTTC
cdr3_aa: CSARQVLLRTQYF

v_call: TRBV10-3
clone_size: .
d_call: .
j_call: TRBJ1-3
cdr3_nt: TGTGCCATCAGCCGGGGGGCAGAGGAGAACACCATATATTTT
cdr3_aa: CAISRGAEENTIYF

v_call: TRBV20-1
clone_size: few
d_call: TRBD1
j_call: TRBJ1-5
cdr3_nt: TGCAGTGCCATATCTCCCCTGACAGGGGGGAATGATCAGCCCCAGCATTTT
cdr3_aa: CSAISPLTGGNDQPQHF

v_call: TRBV4-1
clone_size: few
d_call: .
j_call: TRBJ1-1
cdr3_nt: TGCGCCAGCAGCCAGAGGGGGGCCACTGAAGCTTTCTTT
cdr3_aa: CASSQRGATEAFF

v_call: TRBV6-6
clone_size: few
d_call: .
j_call: TRBJ1-2
cdr3_nt: TGTGCCAGCAGTTACATCCCTAACTATGGCTACACCTTC
cdr3_aa: CASSYIPNYGYTF

v_call: TRBV15
clone_size: .
d_call: TRBD1
j_call: TRBJ2-7
cdr3_nt: TGTGCCACCAGCAGATCCACGACAGGGTATTACTACGAGCAGTACTTC
cdr3_aa: CATSRSTTGYYYEQYF

v_call: TRBV5-1
clone_size: few
d_call: .
j_call: TRBJ2-3
cdr3_nt: TGCGCCAGCAGCCTCAGGAGGTCTAGCACAGATACGCAGTATTTT
cdr3_aa: CASSLRRSSTDTQYF

v_call: TRBV5-1
clone_size: few
d_call: .
j_call: TRBJ1-1
cdr3_nt: TGCGCCAGCAGCTTGGAACGGTTGAACACTGAAGCTTTCTTT
cdr3_aa: CASSLERLNTEAFF

v_call: TRBV2
clone_size: many
d_call: .
j_call: TRBJ2-7
cdr3_nt: TGTGCCACCCAGGGACGAGGGAAAGCCTACGAGCAGTACTTC
cdr3_aa: CATQGRGKAYEQYF

v_call: TRBV20-1
clone_size: .
d_call: TRBD2
j_call: TRBJ2-1
cdr3_nt: TGCAGTGCTAGAGATTTAGCGGGAGGAGTCTACAATGAGCAGTTCTTC
cdr3_aa: CSARDLAGGVYNEQFF

v_call: TRBV29-1
clone_size: .
d_call: .
j_call: TRBJ2-1
cdr3_nt: TGCAGCGTTGGGGGGCAGTTCAATGAGCAGTTCTTC
cdr3_aa: CSVGGQFNEQFF

v_call: TRBV12-3/TRBV12-4
clone_size: .
d_call: .
j_call: TRBJ1-1
cdr3_nt: TGTGCCAGCAGCCCGACAGGACTGAACACTGAAGCTTTCTTT
cdr3_aa: CASSPTGLNTEAFF

v_call: TRBV6-4
clone_size: few
d_call: TRBD2
j_call: TRBJ2-3
cdr3_nt: TGTGCCAGCAGCTACGAAGCGGGAGCGGGAGATACGCAGTATTTT
cdr3_aa: CASSYEAGAGDTQYF

v_call: TRBV15
clone_size: few
d_call: TRBD1
j_call: TRBJ2-7
cdr3_nt: TGTGCCACCAGCAGAGTGGGGACAGGGTTAAACGAGCAGTACTTC
cdr3_aa: CATSRVGTGLNEQYF

v_call: TRBV7-9
clone_size: few
d_call: .
j_call: TRBJ1-1
cdr3_nt: TGTGCCAGCACCCGGACGGGGAACACTGAAGCTTTCTTT
cdr3_aa: CASTRTGNTEAFF

v_call: TRBV20-1
clone_size: few
d_call: .
j_call: TRBJ2-1
cdr3_nt: TGCAGTACTAACGACCGGGACCGAACCTACAATGAGCAGTTCTTC
cdr3_aa: CSTNDRDRTYNEQFF

v_call: TRBV7-9
clone_size: .
d_call: .
j_call: TRBJ2-1
cdr3_nt: TGTGCCAGCAGCTTAGCGTTCGGGTGGGTAGGCGAGGGTACGAACAATGAGCAGTTCTTC
cdr3_aa: CASSLAFGWVGEGTNNEQFF

v_call: TRBV28
clone_size: .
d_call: .
j_call: TRBJ1-2
cdr3_nt: TGTGCCAGCAGTCCACTAGGGGGTAATAACTATGGCTACACCTTC
cdr3_aa: CASSPLGGNNYGYTF

v_call: TRBV12-3/TRBV12-4
clone_size: .
d_call: .
j_call: TRBJ1-4
cdr3_nt: TGTGCCAGCAGTTACACCCTTTCAAAACTGTTTTTT
cdr3_aa: CASSYTLSKLFF

v_call: TRBV6-5
clone_size: .
d_call: .
j_call: TRBJ2-3
cdr3_nt: TGTGCCAGCAGTTATGGCGGGGGCCGCACAGATACGCAGTATTTT
cdr3_aa: CASSYGGGRTDTQYF